This T cell receptor (beta chain) was found in a study of T cell responses to AZD1222 COVID-19 vaccine. Broader study findings: Elevations in Spike-specific TCR breadth and depth followed administration of two AZD1222 doses.

In the case of this clone: What it binds is not known.

Sequenced by immunoSEQ multiplex PCR; TCRdb stores in-frame clones only, minus some. The sample carries about 140,000 clones, 80% to 95% recorded once. Trimming cost V 0 bases and J 0 bases, with 6 bases left between them. CDR3 length: 15 amino acids. The germline gives CDR1 MNHEY, CDR2 SVGEGT. The specimen comprised peripheral blood, sampled 28 days after the second AZD1222 dose. The receptor's source is an adult who received the AZD1222 COVID-19 vaccine. The genes are TRBV6-2 or TRBV6-3 and TRBJ1-3; tentative D call: TRBD1 (6 bases). Here the CDR3 DNA reads TGTGCCAGCAGTTACTCGGGACACTCTGGAAACACCATATATTTT. Translation gives CASSYSGHSGNTIYF.